Below, 24 T cell receptor beta chains from the same sample are listed, as sequenced in a study of response to subunit inactivated influenza vaccine. One entry per CDR3 protein results from TCRdb running MiXCR on the RT-PCR reads. The sample carries about 160,000 distinct CDR3 sequences, under 13% recorded once. Sequencing was performed on non-naive T cells sorted from PBMCs, taken roughly 46 days after vaccination. The receptors were sampled from a middle-aged man who received an inactivated influenza vaccine.

V usage is TRBV30 and J usage is TRBJ2-7; 8 nucleotides line up with TRBD1. This CDR3 region has 15 residues. After removal of 3 bases from V and 3 bases from J, the junction contained 10 bases not matched to a gene. Germline-derived CDR1 and CDR2 are GTSNPN and SVGIG (reference sequence). CDR3 nucleotide sequence: TGTGCCTGGAGCCGACAGGGGCCCCCCTACTACGAGCAGTACTTC. Amino acids: CAWSRQGPPYYEQYF.

V and J are TRBV29-1 and TRBJ2-5; D unclear. This CDR3 has 14 residues. V lost 7 bases and J 5 bases, leaving 20 bases between the germline ends. The germline V gene encodes CDR1 SQVTM and CDR2 ANQGSEA. As DNA, the CDR3 is TGCAGCGCCTTGAGGCAGACTCGGCGGGAGACCCAGTACTTC. This translates into CSALRQTRRETQYF.

The V gene is TRBV6-5, the J gene TRBJ2-7; tentative D call: TRBD1 (5 bases). The germline gives CDR1 MNHEY, CDR2 SVGAGI. The CDR3 sequence is 14 residues long. Trimming took 2 bases from V and 2 from J, leaving 10 bases between them. The CDR3 here is CASSYKGPAYEQYF. Written as DNA, the CDR3 is TGTGCCAGCAGTTACAAGGGGCCTGCCTACGAGCAGTACTTC.

This sequence joins TRBV7-9 and TRBJ1-1; a possible D gene is TRBD1 (5 bases). This CDR3 has 15 residues. The V and J ends lost 5 bases and 3 bases respectively, with 16 bases between them. Germline lookup yields CDR1 SEHNR and CDR2 FQNEAQ (reference sequence). The CDR3 sequence: CASSPRQGRDTEAFF. CDR3 coding DNA: TGTGCCAGCAGCCCCAGGCAGGGTAGGGACACTGAAGCTTTCTTT. The full variable domain, with the rest looked up from reference TRBV7-9 and TRBJ1-1, is DTGVSQNPRHKITKRGQNVTFRCDPISEHNRLYWYRQTLGQGPEFLTYFQNEAQLEKSRLLSDRFSAERPKGSFSTLEIQRTEQGDSAMYLCASSPRQGRDTEAFFGQGTRLTVV.

This clonotype was recorded at least ten times. The chain carries TRBV4-2 and TRBJ2-1; 7 bases are a match to TRBD2. Trimming at V came to 1 base and at J to 8 bases, leaving 11 bases not matched to a gene. Germline CDR1 and CDR2: LGHNA and YNFKEQ. The CDR3 contains 16 residues. The CDR3 sequence: CASSQGHGGNRDEQFF. The DNA of the CDR3 is TGTGCCAGCAGCCAAGGTCACGGGGGGAATAGGGATGAGCAGTTCTTC.

J is TRBJ1-5 and V is TRBV2, with D unclear. V lost 5 bases and J lost 5, with 10 bases in between. The V gene's germline CDR1 is SNHLY and CDR2 FYNNEI. The CDR3 loop spans 13 amino acids. CDR3 in amino acids: CASSLDLDQPQHF. Here the CDR3 DNA reads TGTGCCAGCAGTCTTGATCTGGATCAGCCCCAGCATTTT.

The chain joins TRBV7-8 to TRBJ2-7, with a possible D match to TRBD2 (6 bases). Per germline, CDR1 SGHVS and CDR2 FQNEAQ. This CDR3 is built from 16 residues. The germline V and J ends were trimmed by 5 bases and 3 bases, with 20 bases remaining between them. The CDR3 DNA sequence: TGTGCCAGCAGCCCGCCGGGGACTCTTGCGAGCTACGAGCAGTACTTC. Its translation: CASSPPGTLASYEQYF.

This clonotype was detected only a few times. The rearrangement uses TRBV5-6 and TRBJ1-1; D remains ambiguous. V gave up 1 base and J gave up 4 bases, with 11 bases separating them. Germline-derived CDR1 and CDR2 are SGHDT and YYEEEE. This CDR3 is 14 amino acids long. The CDR3 here is CASSLSSLITEAFF. As DNA, the CDR3 is TGTGCCAGCAGCTTGAGTTCGCTTATCACTGAAGCTTTCTTT. Full variable domain (missing parts from reference TRBV5-6 and TRBJ1-1): DAGVTQSPTHLIKTRGQQVTLRCSPKSGHDTVSWYQQALGQGPQFIFQYYEEEERQRGNFPDRFSGHQFPNYSSELNVNALLLGDSALYLCASSLSSLITEAFFGQGTRLTVV.

Ten or more counts support this clonotype. The chain has TRBV18 and TRBJ2-1; 7 nucleotides agree with TRBD2. Germline V gene sequence: CDR1 KGHSH, CDR2 LQKENI. The CDR3 sequence is 12 residues long. V dropped 4 bases and J dropped 8; count of bases not matched to a gene: 2. CDR3 nucleotide sequence: TGTGCCAGCTCACGGACTAGGGATGAGCAGTTCTTC. Its translation: CASSRTRDEQFF.

Regarding this clonotype: The junction and the germline gene differ at one end; a read error may be behind it. This chain links TRBV24-1 with TRBJ2-1; no firm D call. The CDR3 is 14 residues long. CDR1 and CDR2 from the germline V gene are KGHDR and SFDVKD. The CDR3 is CDTSGPSTYNEQFF. The DNA for the CDR3 is TGTGACACCAGTGGTCCCAGCACCTACAATGAGCAGTTCTTC.

This clonotype was observed a handful of times. The rearrangement joins TRBV7-9 to TRBJ2-5, with a possible D match to TRBD1 (6 bases). V lost 5 bases and J lost 5, with 18 bases in between. The length of the CDR3 is 15 residues. CDR1 and CDR2 from the germline V gene are SEHNR and FQNEAQ (reference sequence). For the CDR3, the DNA is TGTGCCAGCAGCCCCGGACAGCCAGGGGCCGAGACCCAGTACTTC. Its translation is CASSPGQPGAETQYF. Using reference TRBV7-9 and TRBJ2-5 for the parts outside the CDR3, the full variable domain is DTGVSQNPRHKITKRGQNVTFRCDPISEHNRLYWYRQTLGQGPEFLTYFQNEAQLEKSRLLSDRFSAERPKGSFSTLEIQRTEQGDSAMYLCASSPGQPGAETQYFGPGTRLLVL.

J is TRBJ2-1 and V is TRBV12-3 or TRBV12-4; the match to TRBD1 covers 11 bases. The CDR3 covers 19 residues. V dropped 5 bases and J dropped 7; count of bases not matched to a gene: 19. The CDR3 is CASSPLGQGVSTWRNEQFF. As DNA, the CDR3 is TGTGCCAGCAGTCCCCTGGGACAGGGGGTATCTACATGGAGGAATGAGCAGTTCTTC.

The table lists this clonotype with a count of one. The rearrangement uses TRBV20-1 and TRBJ2-4, with TRBD2 identical over 10 bases. Trimming removed 6 bases from V and 0 bases from J; junction bases left unmatched: 17. There are 19 residues in the CDR3. Germline lookup yields CDR1 DFQATT and CDR2 SNEGSKA (reference sequence). The CDR3 sequence: CSARKGRLAGELAKNIQYF. The CDR3 DNA is TGCAGTGCGAGAAAAGGTCGGCTAGCGGGAGAACTAGCCAAAAACATTCAGTACTTC.

This clonotype came up a few times. The J gene is TRBJ2-1, the V gene TRBV7-3; 12 nucleotides line up with TRBD2. From germline, CDR1 is SGHTA and CDR2 FQGTGA. CDR3 length equals 15 residues. J lost 9 bases, V lost 5 bases, and 8 bases had no gene match. The CDR3 coding sequence is TGTGCCAGCAGCCCACTAGCGGGAGGCTTGAGTGAGCAGTTCTTC. Translated, it gives CASSPLAGGLSEQFF.

This clonotype was observed a handful of times. The DNA of the CDR3 is TGTGCCAGCAGTGACTCTCGGCTAGCGGGAGCCTACGAGCAGTACTTC. This encodes CASSDSRLAGAYEQYF. V and J are TRBV2 and TRBJ2-7; 10 bases fit TRBD2. Germline V gives CDR1 SNHLY, CDR2 FYNNEI. The length of the CDR3 is 16 residues. Losses at the gene ends were 3 bases for V and 2 bases for J; bases not matched to a gene: 7.

This clonotype was picked up a small number of times. The chain joins TRBV28 to TRBJ1-5; D is unclear. Germline CDR1 is MDHEN and CDR2 is SYDVKM. V shed 2 bases and J shed 4 bases, with 6 bases lying between them. There are 13 residues in the CDR3. CDR3 region: CASSLRENQPQHF. In DNA form, the CDR3 reads TGTGCCAGCAGTTTACGGGAAAATCAGCCCCAGCATTTT.

This clonotype occurred a few times. The gene calls are TRBV11-2 and TRBJ1-6, with D hard to call. Germline V gene sequence: CDR1 SGHAT, CDR2 FQNNGV. CDR3 length: 19 amino acids. V was clipped by 0 bases and J by 0 bases, with 15 bases between them. The CDR3 sequence: CASSLDLMQRVSYNSPLHF. CDR3 DNA: TGTGCCAGCAGCTTAGATCTAATGCAGCGAGTCTCCTATAATTCACCCCTCCACTTT.

This clonotype was recorded a few times. The chain joins TRBV7-2 to TRBJ2-7; a weak D match, TRBD2 (5 bases). Germline assignment: CDR1 SGHTA and CDR2 FQGNSA. Trimming took off 1 base at V and 2 bases at J, with 12 bases between the two ends. The CDR3 loop spans 15 amino acids. CDR3 sequence: CASSLVAAATYEQYF. DNA of the CDR3: TGTGCCAGCAGCTTAGTGGCAGCGGCCACCTACGAGCAGTACTTC. Looking up the rest from reference TRBV7-2 and TRBJ2-7 gives the full variable domain: GAGVSQSPSNKVTEKGKDVELRCDPISGHTALYWYRQSLGQGLEFLIYFQGNSAPDKSGLPSDRFSAERTGGSVSTLTIQRTQQEDSAVYLCASSLVAAATYEQYFGPGTRLTVT.

This clonotype was seen many times. The chain combines TRBV5-1 with TRBJ2-2, with 8 positions matching TRBD2. Germline V CDR1 and CDR2: SGHRS, YFSETQ. The V segment lost 1 base and the J segment 6 bases; nucleotides outside the gene matches: 5. There are 15 residues in the CDR3. CDR3 bases: TGCGCCAGCAGCTTGAGCGGGAGAGGCGCCGGGGAGCTGTTTTTT. It codes for CASSLSGRGAGELFF.

The rearrangement joins TRBV6-1 to TRBJ2-7; TRBD2 matches 8 bases. CDR3 length: 13 amino acids. Germline values: CDR1 MNHNS, CDR2 SASEGT. With 11 bases clipped from V and 3 bases from J, the junction kept 9 bases outside the gene matches. The CDR3 here is CAVRGVSVYEQYF. As DNA, the CDR3 is TGTGCCGTGCGGGGGGTCTCCGTCTACGAGCAGTACTTC.

This clonotype was seen a single time. The gene calls are TRBV20-1 and TRBJ1-5; a possible D gene is TRBD1 (5 bases). Germline loops: CDR1 DFQATT, CDR2 SNEGSKA (reference sequence). Between the trimmed V and J ends, which lost 3 bases and 6 bases, there was a span of 18 bases. This CDR3 region has 15 residues. CDR3 region: CSASETRGKGQPQHF. The CDR3 DNA sequence: TGCAGTGCTAGTGAGACAAGGGGAAAGGGTCAGCCCCAGCATTTT.

The sample holds one count of this clonotype. The rearrangement uses TRBV11-2 and TRBJ2-4; no clear D. CDR3 length equals 13 residues. The ends were cut back, 0 bases at V and 6 bases at J, with 6 bases in the middle. Germline values: CDR1 SGHAT, CDR2 FQNNGV. CDR3 protein: CASSLDLRNIQYF. CDR3 DNA sequence: TGTGCCAGCAGCTTAGATCTTAGAAACATTCAGTACTTC.

The sample holds many counts of this clonotype. The rearrangement joins TRBV5-6 to TRBJ1-5; TRBD1 might be the D (6 bases). The length of the CDR3 is 15 residues. Germline V gives CDR1 SGHDT, CDR2 YYEEEE. V gave up 2 bases and J gave up 6 bases, with 15 bases separating them. The CDR3 nucleotides read TGTGCCAGCAGCTTCTGGACAGTGGTTGGTCAGCCCCAGCATTTT. It encodes CASSFWTVVGQPQHF.

Ten or more counts support this clonotype. This rearrangement joins TRBV7-2 to TRBJ2-6, with D possibly being TRBD1 or TRBD2 (5 bases each). The CDR3 has 14 amino acids. V was pared by 4 bases and J by 6 bases, with 10 bases between. Germline CDR1 and CDR2: SGHTA and FQGNSA. The CDR3, as DNA: TGTGCCAGCAGCTCCGGGACGTCGGCCAACGTCCTGACTTTC. Its translation: CASSSGTSANVLTF.